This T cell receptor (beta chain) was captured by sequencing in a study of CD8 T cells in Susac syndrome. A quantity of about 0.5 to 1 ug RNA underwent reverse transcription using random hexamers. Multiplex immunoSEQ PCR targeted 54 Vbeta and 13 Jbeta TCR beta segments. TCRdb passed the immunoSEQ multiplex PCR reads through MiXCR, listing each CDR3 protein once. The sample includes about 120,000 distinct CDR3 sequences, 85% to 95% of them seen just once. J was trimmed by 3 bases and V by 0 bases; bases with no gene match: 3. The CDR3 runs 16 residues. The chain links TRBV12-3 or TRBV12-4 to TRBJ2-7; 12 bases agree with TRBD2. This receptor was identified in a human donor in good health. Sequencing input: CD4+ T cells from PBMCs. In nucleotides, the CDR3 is TGTGCCAGCAGTTTAGCCCCTAGCGGGAGGGGCTACGAGCAGTACTTC. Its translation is CASSLAPSGRGYEQYF.